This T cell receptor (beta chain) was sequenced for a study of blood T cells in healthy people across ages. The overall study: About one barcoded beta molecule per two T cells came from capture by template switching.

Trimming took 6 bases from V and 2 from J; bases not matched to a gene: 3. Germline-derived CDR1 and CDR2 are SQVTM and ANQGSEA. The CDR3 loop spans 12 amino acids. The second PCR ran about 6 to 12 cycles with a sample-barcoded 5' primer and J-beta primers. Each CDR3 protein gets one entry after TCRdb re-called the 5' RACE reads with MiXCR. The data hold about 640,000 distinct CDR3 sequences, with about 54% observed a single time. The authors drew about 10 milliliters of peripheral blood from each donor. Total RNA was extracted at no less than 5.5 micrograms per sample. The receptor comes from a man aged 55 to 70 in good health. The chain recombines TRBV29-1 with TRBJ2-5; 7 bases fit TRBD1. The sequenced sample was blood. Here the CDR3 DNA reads TGCAGCGTGAACAGGGGACAAGAGACCCAGTACTTC. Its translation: CSVNRGQETQYF.